This TCR beta chain was retrieved from a study of T cell responses to AZD1222 COVID-19 vaccine. Points from the study as a whole: White British ancestry dominated among donors, who included more females, and clonal diversity was possibly underestimated. With two AZD1222 doses given, Spike-specific TCR breadth and depth both rose. Spike regions recognized by vaccine-associated CD4 TCRs spanned the protein, led by 160-218 and 743-854.

As concerns this clone: Its antigen is undetermined.

The repertoire was sequenced with immunoSEQ multiplex PCR; TCRdb's copy has only in-frame clones and lacks some. The sample lists 150,000 to 180,000 clones, about 90% occurring once. V shed 4 bases and J shed 0 bases, with 9 bases lying between them. CDR1 and CDR2 from the germline V gene are SGHVS and FNYEAQ. The CDR3 totals 15 residues. The TCR sequence derives from an adult in good health. The rearrangement links TRBV7-6 to TRBJ2-2, with D hard to call. This specimen was peripheral blood, taken on day 0 of MenACWY control vaccination. CDR3 nucleotide sequence: TGTGCCAGCAGCTGGAAGGTTTCGAACACCGGGGAGCTGTTTTTT. This codes for CASSWKVSNTGELFF.